This T cell receptor beta chain was identified in a study of T cells in Graves' hyperthyroidism and ophthalmopathy. V was clipped by 3 bases and J by 8 bases; unmatched bases: 6. Germline CDR1 is SGHRS and CDR2 is YFSETQ. The CDR3 spans 14 residues. Amplified TCR beta CDR3 regions came from RNA transcripts. First-round RT-PCR targeting the TCR CDR3 was performed with the HTBI primer set. TCRdb recomputed calls from the multiplex PCR reads with MiXCR, one row per CDR3 protein. The profile shows roughly 700,000 distinct CDR3 sequences, 11% to 15% of them singletons. Stable disease denoted Graves' hyperthyroidism without ophthalmopathy progression within 18 months. Lactation, pregnancy, other autoimmune disease or uncontrolled infection led to exclusion of patients. PBMCs were sourced from around 10 ml fresh peripheral blood. This clonotype was observed a handful of times.

The sequenced sample was blood. This chain links TRBV5-1 with TRBJ1-4; TRBD1 matches 8 bases. The sequence was collected from a woman aged 18-35 years with Graves' hyperthyroidism. In DNA, the CDR3 is TGCGCCAGCAGCTCCGGACAGGGTCGGGAAAAACTGTTTTTT. Translation: CASSSGQGREKLFF. Complete variable domain (other parts from reference TRBV5-1 and TRBJ1-4): KAGVTQTPRYLIKTRGQQVTLSCSPISGHRSVSWYQQTPGQGLQFLFEYFSETQRNKGNFPGRFSGRQFSNSRSEMNVSTLELGDSALYLCASSSGQGREKLFFGSGTQLSVL.